This TCR beta chain was captured in a study of T cell responses to AZD1222 COVID-19 vaccine. Findings and caveats of the study: Seropositive at baseline were only a handful of AZD1222 recipients.

Germline-derived CDR1 and CDR2 are SNHLY and FYNNEI. The CDR3 consists of 13 residues. The V gene lost 7 bases and the J gene lost 0 bases, with 9 bases spanning the gap. Measured with immunoSEQ multiplex PCR; TCRdb has only the in-frame clones, and not every one. The sample includes around 62,000 clones, roughly 89% of them seen just once. As for this clone: No antigen is known for it.

The sequence was collected from an adult in good health. This specimen consisted of peripheral blood, obtained on day 0 of AZD1222 vaccination. This chain connects TRBV2 to TRBJ1-1; no clear D gene. The CDR3 DNA follows: TGTGCCAGCAACCGGGCCCTGAACACTGAAGCTTTCTTT. This encodes CASNRALNTEAFF.